The T cell receptor (beta chain) described here comes from a study of T cell repertoires in cytomegalovirus infection. TCRdb redid the calling of the reads with MiXCR, one entry per CDR3 protein. The table has under 150,000 distinct CDR3 sequences, roughly 8.2% seen once. This clonotype was seen ten or more times. The CDR3 runs to 13 residues. The V end was cut by 3 bases, the J end by 5 bases, with 9 bases between. Germline-derived CDR1 and CDR2 are SGHNT and YYREEE (reference sequence). Source material: PBMCs. The receptor was derived from a human donor in good health (CMV status not recorded). Some clones in this sample may be carry-over from other donors' samples. The chain uses TRBV5-4 and TRBJ2-1; D could derive from TRBD1 or TRBD2 (5 bases each). DNA of the CDR3: TGTGCCAGCAGCTGGGGACCTGACAATGAGCAGTTCTTC. Protein sequence: CASSWGPDNEQFF. The full variable domain, in which reference TRBV5-4 and TRBJ2-1 provide the parts outside the CDR3, is ETGVTQSPTHLIKTRGQQVTLRCSSQSGHNTVSWYQQALGQGPQFIFQYYREEENGRGNFPPRFSGLQFPNYSSELNVNALELDDSALYLCASSWGPDNEQFFGPGTRLTVL.